This T cell receptor beta chain was captured by sequencing in a study of T cell responses to AZD1222 COVID-19 vaccine. A single count supports this clone. Distinct nucleotide sequences in the sample also encode this CDR3. Libraries were prepared by immunoSEQ multiplex PCR; TCRdb keeps only in-frame clonotypes and omits some of them. The profile shows about 160,000 clones, 75% to 95% of them singletons. The V end lost 2 bases, the J end lost 3 bases, and 8 bases lay between the germline ends. Germline V CDR1 and CDR2: SEHNR, FQNEAQ (reference sequence). The length of the CDR3 is 13 residues. This receptor was obtained from an adult who received the AZD1222 COVID-19 vaccine. The rearrangement links TRBV7-9 to TRBJ2-7, with D perhaps TRBD2 (5 bases). The sample in question was peripheral blood, obtained 28 days after the second AZD1222 dose. The CDR3 DNA reads as TGTGCCAGCAGCTTAAGCGGCAGCTACGAGCAGTACTTC. It specifies CASSLSGSYEQYF. Full variable domain (rest looked up from reference TRBV7-9 and TRBJ2-7): DTGVSQNPRHKITKRGQNVTFRCDPISEHNRLYWYRQTLGQGPEFLTYFQNEAQLEKSRLLSDRFSAERPKGSFSTLEIQRTEQGDSAMYLCASSLSGSYEQYFGPGTRLTVT.